This TCR beta chain was captured by sequencing in a study of Ad26.COV2.S vaccination and SARS-CoV-2 variants (dated by TCRdb to the early 2020s). Study-level background: Vaccine-arm donors were drawn from COV1001, a multicentre, randomized, double-blind, placebo-controlled phase I-IIa trial of Ad26.COV2.S in healthy adults. Ad26.COV2.S was administered intramuscularly at 5 x 10^10 or 1 x 10^11 viral particles, either as a single shot or as two shots given 56 days apart. Sequencing of the TCRbeta repertoire served to evaluate the specificity and breadth of SARS-CoV-2-reactive T cell receptors following Ad26.COV2.S vaccination. A total of around 32 samples were included in the TCR-sequenced set, comprising about 20 Ad26.COV2.S vaccine recipients, 5 placebo recipients and 8 SARS-CoV-2 convalescent individuals. Trial participants were randomized into five groups of five: low-dose or high-dose Ad26.COV2.S given once or twice, or placebo on both occasions. Investigators did not know the trial group allocation while performing experiments and assessing outcomes. Overall results and qualifications from the work: Substantial breadth of spike-specific CD8+ and CD4+ T cell responses was reported after vaccination. Vaccine and placebo recipients had comparable non-spike TCR breadth, which fits with the vaccine containing only spike. The authors noted that total T cell responses may have been underestimated by the TCR breadth and depth analyses. Compared with placebo recipients, Ad26.COV2.S recipients showed higher spike-specific TCR breadth (P = 0.0014). Comparing responses between vaccine doses or regimens was not something the study was powered to do.

The immunoSEQ Assay was used to sequence TCRbeta CDR3 regions. After extraction, genomic DNA underwent amplification by bias-controlled multiplex PCR, followed by high-throughput sequencing. The paper's data handling went like this. To quantify the absolute abundance of every unique TCRbeta CDR3 region, sequences were collapsed and filtered. T cell fraction was estimated by normalizing TCRbeta template counts to usable DNA, which was measured by amplifying reference genes present in all nucleated cells. Repertoire TCRs were annotated as SARS-CoV-2-specific when V gene, CDR3 amino acid sequence and J gene were exactly matched to a known reactive TCR set. The reference SARS-CoV-2 TCR set came from MIRA and was filtered for enrichment in COVID-19-positive ImmuneCODE repertoires, removing public or cross-reactive TCRs. Using the MIRA antigens, annotated TCRs were further analysed by specific ORF or by position within an ORF. Depth was the summed frequency of annotated unique rearrangements, while breadth was defined as annotated unique rearrangements over total unique productive rearrangements. Two-sided Wilcoxon rank-sum tests were applied when comparing TCR breadth between groups. Imported from immuneACCESS, the table was reduced by TCRdb to in-frame sequences with V and J called. These copies leave out some clones; in studies compared against another copy, an unresolved V gene accounts for under half, and the cause of the remainder is not known. The DNA was the basis for D and trimming; V, J and clone size are from that table. In all, the sample holds 400,000 to 450,000 clones, and around 91% of those were seen once. The top ten clonotypes cover approximately 4.5% of the sample.

This sample's treatment or condition label indicates: roughly 19 received Ad26.COV2.S at low or high dose, single or two shots; about five received placebo; per-sample allocation not given. For vaccine and placebo recipients, repertoires were sequenced using samples collected on day 63 after the first injection. In Cohort 1b, 25 or so adults aged 18-55 years were enrolled at a single site in Boston, USA, between 29 July and 7 August 2020. Ad26.COV2.S was a replication-incompetent adenovirus type 26 vector that expressed a prefusion-stabilized SARS-CoV-2 spike protein derived from the original Wuhan strain. The CDR3, cysteine through phenylalanine, is 15 amino acids long. Only CDR3 DNA remains: 45 bases, in frame from the first base. Relative to germline, V is 7 bases shorter and J is 1 base shorter, with 11 bases between their ends. CDR1 is given as LNHDA and CDR2 as SQIVND, both from the germline V gene (reference sequence).

With respect to this clone: The clone's antigen remains unknown. It has no much larger one-base neighbor in the sample; base qualities were not kept.

The specimen was peripheral blood, collected in a trial of Ad26.COV2.S vaccine versus placebo. The sequence derives from a person between 18 and 65 years old who received the Ad26.COV2.S COVID-19 vaccine or a placebo. The chain is assembled from TRBV19 and TRBJ2-6; tentative D gene TRBD2, with 5 bases matching. The CDR3 is CASTRGSSGANVLTF. In nucleotides, the sequence is TGTGCCAGTACCCGAGGGAGTTCTGGGGCCAACGTCCTGACTTTC.